These 20 T cell receptor beta chains share one sample of origin, sequenced in a study of beta chain features in type 1 diabetes. Study-wide points: A moderate, significant TCRB CDR3 shortening appeared in type 1 diabetes across four CD4+ subsets.

These TCRs' antigens remain unknown. Sequencing targeted expressed TCRB transcripts, as all isolated RNA had been reverse transcribed. The repertoire was sequenced with immunoSEQ multiplex PCR; TCRdb's copy has only in-frame clones and lacks some. In the table there are 150,000 to 200,000 clones, roughly 59% of which are singletons. Material: naive CD4+ T cells from blood. The receptors come from a man aged 25-45 years with type 1 diabetes.

This clone was seen only once. The chain uses TRBV7-2 and TRBJ2-3; no reliable D call. Germline V lookup: CDR1 SGHTA, CDR2 FQGNSA. Trimming shortened V by 2 bases and J by 0 bases, and 6 bases separated the two germline ends. There are 14 residues in the CDR3. DNA of the CDR3: TGTGCCAGCAGCTTACTCCCCAGCACAGATACGCAGTATTTT. This sequence encodes CASSLLPSTDTQYF.

The chain couples TRBV11-2 to TRBJ2-1; 8 bases line up with TRBD2. The V segment lost 2 bases and the J segment 8 bases; nucleotides outside the gene matches: 5. The CDR3 contains 14 residues. Germline CDR1 is SGHAT and CDR2 is FQNNGV. As DNA, the CDR3 is TGTGCCAGCAGCTTATCTGGACTAGCCGATGAGCAGTTCTTC. This gives the protein CASSLSGLADEQFF.

This clone was seen a few times. The chain recombines TRBV2 with TRBJ2-5; perhaps TRBD1 as D (6 bases). This CDR3 contains 12 residues. CDR1 and CDR2 from the germline V gene are SNHLY and FYNNEI. Trimming removed 7 bases at V and 4 bases at J, with 10 bases between. This CDR3 reads CASTGAGETQYF. As DNA, the CDR3 is TGTGCCAGCACAGGGGCGGGAGAGACCCAGTACTTC.

The CDR3 is CASTQEGPNTEAFF. CDR3 coding DNA: TGTGCCAGCACCCAGGAGGGGCCGAACACTGAAGCTTTCTTT. The V call is TRBV6-5, the J call TRBJ1-1, with D possibly being TRBD1 (5 bases). Deletions cut 7 bases from V and 1 base from J, with 13 bases between. Germline V gene data show CDR1 as MNHEY and CDR2 as SVGAGI. The CDR3 extends over 14 amino acids.

This clone was found a few times. This sequence joins TRBV27 and TRBJ2-7; D gene unclear. The CDR3 totals 13 residues. With 5 bases removed from V and 6 bases from J, the gap between germline ends came to 14 bases. The V gene's germline CDR1 is MNHEY and CDR2 SMNVEV (reference sequence). The CDR3 protein is CASSAQYLGEQYF. CDR3 nucleotides: TGTGCCAGCAGTGCACAGTACCTTGGCGAGCAGTACTTC.

The CDR3 here is CASRDSRLRPGANVLTF. DNA for the CDR3: TGTGCCAGCAGGGACAGCAGACTCCGGCCAGGGGCCAACGTCCTGACTTTC. This sequence joins TRBV2 and TRBJ2-6; maybe TRBD1 (6 bases). The CDR3 runs 17 residues. Germline V CDR1 and CDR2: SNHLY, FYNNEI. Trimming took off 6 bases at V and 4 bases at J, with 19 bases between the two ends.

The chain combines TRBV4-3 with TRBJ2-7; the match to TRBD1 covers 8 bases. Germline CDR1 LGHNA, CDR2 YSLEER. The CDR3 consists of 17 residues. Trimming removed 1 base from V and 0 bases from J; junction bases left unmatched: 8. The CDR3 DNA reads TGCGCCAGCAGCCAAGGCAGGGGACAGGCTAGCTCCTACGAGCAGTACTTC. Protein sequence: CASSQGRGQASSYEQYF.

The chain joins TRBV27 to TRBJ1-2; D is unclear. This CDR3 is 11 amino acids long. The V gene lost 6 bases and the J gene lost 8 bases, with 10 bases spanning the gap. CDR1 is MNHEY and CDR2 is SMNVEV in the germline V gene (reference sequence). The CDR3 reads CASSRGSGYTF. The CDR3 nucleotides read TGTGCCAGCAGCCGAGGGAGCGGCTACACCTTC.

Only a few counts were recorded for this clone. The chain recombines TRBV7-2 with TRBJ2-7; D remains ambiguous. The CDR3 contains 13 residues. CDR1 SGHTA and CDR2 FQGNSA come from the germline V gene. Trimming took off 1 base at V and 3 bases at J, with 7 bases between the two ends. This chain's CDR3 is CASSLEPFYEQYF. DNA for the CDR3: TGTGCCAGCAGCTTAGAACCATTCTACGAGCAGTACTTC.

The genes are TRBV25-1 and TRBJ2-3; 8 positions agree with TRBD1. V shed 8 bases, J shed 6 bases, and the junction held 7 bases outside the gene matches. In germline, CDR1 is MGHDK, CDR2 SYGVNS. This CDR3 region has 13 residues. CDR3 in amino acids: CASAWTGPDTQYF. In DNA, the CDR3 is TGTGCCAGCGCCTGGACAGGGCCTGATACGCAGTATTTT.

This chain links TRBV7-9 with TRBJ2-5; 12 positions match TRBD2. V was clipped by 4 bases and J by 5 bases; unmatched bases: 11. This CDR3 spans 17 amino acids. Germline CDR1 and CDR2: SEHNR and FQNEAQ (reference sequence). The CDR3 reads CASSSGLGLAGTETQYF. In nucleotides, the CDR3 is TGTGCCAGCAGCTCAGGTCTCGGACTAGCGGGGACGGAGACCCAGTACTTC. Full variable domain (outside the CDR3, taken from reference TRBV7-9 and TRBJ2-5): DTGVSQNPRHKITKRGQNVTFRCDPISEHNRLYWYRQTLGQGPEFLTYFQNEAQLEKSRLLSDRFSAERPKGSFSTLEIQRTEQGDSAMYLCASSSGLGLAGTETQYFGPGTRLLVL.

This clone was found a few times. The chain combines TRBV7-2 with TRBJ2-3; maybe TRBD1 (6 bases). From germline, CDR1 is SGHTA and CDR2 FQGNSA. The CDR3 length is 16 residues. Trimming shortened V by 2 bases and J by 4 bases, and 16 bases separated the two germline ends. CDR3: CASSLQTGSRADTQYF. The DNA of the CDR3 is TGTGCCAGCAGCTTACAAACAGGGTCACGGGCAGATACGCAGTATTTT.

This clone was detected a few times. The chain carries TRBV6-5 and TRBJ1-5; D perhaps matches TRBD1 (6 bases). This CDR3 is 14 amino acids long. Germline V gene lookup returns CDR1 MNHEY and CDR2 SVGAGI. The V gene lost 5 bases and the J gene lost 3 bases, with 11 bases spanning the gap. In nucleotides, the CDR3 is TGTGCCAGCAGTCGGACAGTAGACAATCAGCCCCAGCATTTT. Amino acids: CASSRTVDNQPQHF.

V gene TRBV5-6 combines with J gene TRBJ1-2; D is unresolved. V was trimmed by 4 bases and J by 2 bases, leaving 12 bases between them. Germline V gene sequence: CDR1 SGHDT, CDR2 YYEEEE. This CDR3 is 14 amino acids long. CDR3 sequence (DNA): TGTGCCAGCAGCCTACTCACTGGGAACTATGGCTACACCTTC. This encodes CASSLLTGNYGYTF.

This clone was counted only a few times. The rearrangement joins TRBV5-1 to TRBJ1-1; no definite D call. The CDR3 loop spans 11 amino acids. V lost 6 bases and J lost 6, with 9 bases in between. Germline-derived CDR1 and CDR2 are SGHRS and YFSETQ. The CDR3 region is CASKMGAEAFF. For the CDR3, the DNA is TGCGCCAGCAAGATGGGAGCTGAAGCTTTCTTT.

The chain recombines TRBV18 with TRBJ1-1, with a possible D match to TRBD1 (5 bases). The CDR3 has 17 residues. Germline CDR1 reads KGHSH; CDR2 reads LQKENI. With 6 bases removed from V and 0 bases from J, the gap between germline ends came to 20 bases. The CDR3 sequence is CASSQINSPGLNTEAFF. Here the CDR3 DNA reads TGTGCCAGCTCGCAAATAAACAGCCCAGGGCTGAACACTGAAGCTTTCTTT.

The chain joins TRBV7-9 to TRBJ2-7, with D maybe TRBD2 (5 bases). V was shortened by 4 bases and J by 0 bases, with 10 bases between the two germline ends. The length of the CDR3 is 14 residues. Germline V lookup: CDR1 SEHNR, CDR2 FQNEAQ (reference sequence). This CDR3 is CASSSDYDSYEQYF. Written as DNA, the CDR3 is TGTGCCAGCAGCTCTGACTACGACTCCTACGAGCAGTACTTC.

This sequence joins TRBV19 and TRBJ2-5; D is ambiguous. Germline CDR1 LNHDA, CDR2 SQIVND (reference sequence). CDR3 length equals 13 residues. Trimming pared 7 bases from V and 0 bases from J, leaving 9 bases between. The CDR3 reads CASTTRNQETQYF. The CDR3, as DNA: TGTGCCAGTACCACTCGTAACCAAGAGACCCAGTACTTC.

This chain uses TRBV7-2 with TRBJ2-7; 7 bases match TRBD1. Trimming took 5 bases from V and 7 from J; bases not matched to a gene: 5. The germline V gene has CDR1 SGHTA and CDR2 FQGNSA. CDR3 length: 12 residues. The DNA of the CDR3 is TGTGCCAGCAGCCTGGACAGGTCTGAGCAGTACTTC. Amino acid sequence: CASSLDRSEQYF.

The V gene is TRBV4-3, the J gene TRBJ1-2; TRBD1 matches 7 bases. V trimming: 4 bases; J trimming: 14 bases; junction bases outside the gene matches: 10. Germline V gene sequence: CDR1 LGHNA, CDR2 YSLEER. This CDR3 region has 12 residues. The CDR3 coding sequence is TGCGCCAGCAGCCTGGGGACAGATAGGAGGACCTTC. As protein: CASSLGTDRRTF.